Each of the 25 T cell receptor beta chains below was sequenced from the same sample in a study of CD8 T cells in Susac syndrome. RNA amounts of roughly 0.5 to 1 ug underwent reverse transcription with random hexamers. TCRdb processed the immunoSEQ multiplex PCR reads anew with MiXCR; each CDR3 protein has one entry. In the table there are more than 100,000 distinct CDR3 sequences, roughly 94% of which are singletons. Sequencing was carried out using CD8+ T cells from PBMCs. Every receptor here comes from a human donor with Susac syndrome.

V and J are TRBV29-1 and TRBJ2-1; D gene unclear. The V gene's germline CDR1 is SQVTM and CDR2 ANQGSEA. The CDR3 has 12 residues. V was cut by 4 bases and J by 5 bases, with 9 bases left in between. CDR3 nucleotide sequence: TGCAGCGTTGGGGGTTGGGACAATGAGCAGTTCTTC. This encodes CSVGGWDNEQFF.

This sequence joins TRBV4-1 and TRBJ2-3; TRBD1 agrees at 12 bases. Germline lookup yields CDR1 MGHRA and CDR2 YSYEKL. This CDR3 region has 18 residues. Germline trimming cut 5 bases from V and 4 bases from J; bases unmatched to any gene: 13. CDR3 amino acids: CASSGARRDRGHPDTQYF. DNA for the CDR3: TGCGCCAGCAGCGGCGCGCGCCGGGACAGGGGGCACCCAGATACGCAGTATTTT.

The chain recombines TRBV7-9 with TRBJ2-3; D not resolved. The CDR3 runs 15 residues. The V gene's germline CDR1 is SEHNR and CDR2 FQNEAQ (reference sequence). V was shortened by 4 bases and J by 0 bases, with 11 bases between the two germline ends. Here the CDR3 reads CASSYPGLSTDTQYF. The DNA of the CDR3 is TGTGCCAGCAGCTATCCAGGCCTTAGCACAGATACGCAGTATTTT.

The rearrangement uses TRBV12-3 or TRBV12-4 and TRBJ1-2, with TRBD1 as a possible D gene (6 bases). This CDR3 comprises 13 residues. Trimming left V 6 bases short and J 4 bases short, with 12 bases between. The CDR3: CASSLGQSYGYTF. CDR3 sequence (DNA): TGTGCCAGCAGCCTGGGACAAAGCTATGGCTACACCTTC.

This chain joins TRBV3-1 and TRBJ1-2, with 7 positions matching TRBD1. Germline V gene sequence: CDR1 LGHDT, CDR2 YNNKEL (reference sequence). This CDR3 contains 15 residues. V was pared by 0 bases and J by 4 bases, with 5 bases of the junction left unmatched. CDR3 protein: CASSQDGTAAYGYTF. The CDR3 nucleotides are TGTGCCAGCAGCCAAGATGGGACAGCTGCCTATGGCTACACCTTC. Supplemented by reference TRBV3-1 and TRBJ1-2, the full variable domain reads DTAVSQTPKYLVTQMGNDKSIKCEQNLGHDTMYWYKQDSKKFLKIMFSYNNKELIINETVPNRFSPKSPDKAHLNLHINSLELGDSAVYFCASSQDGTAAYGYTFGSGTRLTVV.

This chain links TRBV6-5 with TRBJ2-3, with D unresolved. Deletions cut 1 base from V and 1 base from J, with 3 bases between. Germline lookup yields CDR1 MNHEY and CDR2 SVGAGI. The CDR3 has 13 amino acids. CDR3 sequence reads: CASSYLGTDTQYF. The CDR3 DNA sequence: TGTGCCAGCAGTTACTTGGGCACAGATACGCAGTATTTT.

The table lists this clonotype with a count of one. The chain has TRBV19 and TRBJ1-1, with TRBD1 as a possible D gene (6 bases). V was clipped by 10 bases and J by 4 bases, with 19 bases between them. The length of the CDR3 is 14 residues. Per the germline V gene, CDR1 is LNHDA and CDR2 is SQIVND (reference sequence). The chain's CDR3 is CATSLGGLGTEAFF. The DNA for the CDR3 is TGTGCCACTTCCCTGGGGGGGCTTGGCACTGAAGCTTTCTTT.

V usage is TRBV20-1 and J usage is TRBJ2-5; possibly TRBD2 for D (6 bases). Trimming cost V 5 bases and J 2 bases, with 15 bases left between them. Germline V gene lookup returns CDR1 DFQATT and CDR2 SNEGSKA (reference sequence). This CDR3 contains 14 residues. The CDR3, as DNA: TGCAGTGCTGCGGGGCGACTGGATCAAGAGACCCAGTACTTC. This codes for CSAAGRLDQETQYF.

The rearrangement links TRBV20-1 to TRBJ2-5, with TRBD2 identical over 16 bases. The trim removed 4 bases at V and 5 bases at J, leaving 13 bases unmatched. Germline loops: CDR1 DFQATT, CDR2 SNEGSKA (reference sequence). CDR3 length: 18 residues. In DNA form, the CDR3 reads TGCAGTGCTACAAAATCCGGGACTAGCGGGGGGGCCGGGGAGACCCAGTACTTC. Encoded protein: CSATKSGTSGGAGETQYF.

The gene calls are TRBV6-5 and TRBJ2-1, with TRBD2 as a possible D gene (6 bases). The CDR3 extends over 14 amino acids. V was clipped by 5 bases and J by 8 bases, with 16 bases between them. Germline CDR1 is MNHEY and CDR2 is SVGAGI. The CDR3 nucleotides read TGTGCCAGCAGTCAGGGACTCCGCAGGGATGAGCAGTTCTTC. Its translation is CASSQGLRRDEQFF.

The chain joins TRBV16 to TRBJ2-7; 12 bases are a match to TRBD1. CDR1 is KGHSY and CDR2 is FQNENV in the germline V gene. The V gene end was trimmed by 4 bases and the J gene end by 5 bases; junction bases not matched to a gene: 0. The CDR3 has 13 residues. The CDR3 nucleotides read TGTGCCAGCAGCCGGGACAGGGGGCACGAGCAGTACTTC. It encodes CASSRDRGHEQYF.

The chain joins TRBV9 to TRBJ1-3; D may be TRBD1 (6 bases). The CDR3 is 17 amino acids. Germline lookup yields CDR1 SGDLS and CDR2 YYNGEE. Trimming cost V 0 bases and J 0 bases, with 13 bases left between them. Here the CDR3 reads CASSVAPGAPSGNTIYF. DNA for the CDR3: TGTGCCAGCAGCGTAGCCCCGGGGGCCCCCTCTGGAAACACCATATATTTT.

This chain uses TRBV12-3 or TRBV12-4 with TRBJ1-1; the D gene is possibly TRBD1 (5 bases). Deletions cut 3 bases from V and 3 bases from J, with 8 bases between. CDR3 size: 13 residues. The CDR3 nucleotides are TGTGCCAGCAGTTTCGGGGGGGACACTGAAGCTTTCTTT. Translation: CASSFGGDTEAFF.

In this sample, this clonotype turned up a few times. The chain combines TRBV5-6 with TRBJ2-7; TRBD1 matches at 9 bases. V lost 4 bases to trimming and J lost 5 bases; unmatched junction nucleotides: 4. Germline CDR1 reads SGHDT; CDR2 reads YYEEEE. The CDR3 totals 13 residues. For the CDR3, the DNA is TGTGCCAGCAGCCCCGGGACAGGGAACGAGCAGTACTTC. It yields the protein CASSPGTGNEQYF.

The rearrangement uses TRBV7-6 and TRBJ1-5; the D is unclear. This CDR3 contains 16 residues. V shed 5 bases and J shed 0 bases, with 14 bases lying between them. The germline CDR1 and CDR2 sequences are SGHVS and FNYEAQ. The CDR3 DNA sequence: TGTGCCAGCAGCCAAGGTGGCGTATATAGCAATCAGCCCCAGCATTTT. It encodes CASSQGGVYSNQPQHF.

This chain joins TRBV7-3 and TRBJ2-3; possible D gene TRBD2, 7 bases. The CDR3 spans 20 residues. CDR1 is SGHTA and CDR2 is FQGTGA in the germline V gene. Trimming removed 0 bases at V and 0 bases at J, with 22 bases between. The CDR3 DNA follows: TGTGCCAGCAGCTTAACGTTAGACGGGGGGCAAACCCCTAGCACAGATACGCAGTATTTT. As protein: CASSLTLDGGQTPSTDTQYF. Full variable domain (rest looked up from reference TRBV7-3 and TRBJ2-3): GAGVSQTPSNKVTEKGKYVELRCDPISGHTALYWYRQSLGQGPEFLIYFQGTGAADDSGLPNDRFFAVRPEGSVSTLKIQRTERGDSAVYLCASSLTLDGGQTPSTDTQYFGPGTRLTVL.

This clonotype was counted a single time. The genes are TRBV12-3 or TRBV12-4 and TRBJ2-2, with 9 bases aligning to TRBD1. The CDR3 has 15 amino acids. V shed 5 bases, J shed 2 bases, and the junction held 3 bases outside the gene matches. CDR3 loop: CASSGQGPNTGELFF. CDR3 sequence (DNA): TGTGCCAGCAGTGGACAGGGGCCCAACACCGGGGAGCTGTTTTTT.

The rearrangement uses TRBV3-1 and TRBJ2-1, with 7 bases aligning to TRBD1. This CDR3 spans 16 amino acids. V shed 2 bases and J 0 bases; nucleotides not matched to a gene: 4. The V gene's germline CDR1 is LGHDT and CDR2 YNNKEL (reference sequence). CDR3 DNA: TGTGCCAGCAGCCAACCAGGGGGAGCCTCCTACAATGAGCAGTTCTTC. Its translation: CASSQPGGASYNEQFF.

Here the CDR3 DNA reads TGCGCCAGCAGCCATCCCACGGGGCCACGCACAGATACGCAGTATTTT. This sequence encodes CASSHPTGPRTDTQYF. The genes are TRBV4-1 and TRBJ2-3; TRBD1 or TRBD2 may be the D gene (5 bases each). The germline CDR1 and CDR2 sequences are MGHRA and YSYEKL. Trimming shortened V by 3 bases and J by 1 base, and 14 bases separated the two germline ends. The CDR3 sequence is 16 residues long.

V gene TRBV5-6 combines with J gene TRBJ2-5; 11 positions match TRBD1. Unmatched junction bases numbered 12, after V lost 4 bases and J lost 4 bases. CDR1 SGHDT and CDR2 YYEEEE come from the germline V gene. The CDR3 length is 17 residues. In DNA, the CDR3 is TGTGCCAGCAGCACCCCGGACAGGGGGCGCGTTGGAGAGACCCAGTACTTC. This encodes CASSTPDRGRVGETQYF.

This clonotype was counted a few times. The chain carries TRBV9 and TRBJ2-2; D is uncertain. The CDR3 runs 12 residues. Trimming left V 4 bases short and J 6 bases short, with 7 bases between. CDR1 and CDR2 (germline): SGDLS, YYNGEE. CDR3 amino acids: CASSPSSGELFF. In nucleotides, the CDR3 is TGTGCCAGCAGCCCCTCTTCCGGGGAGCTGTTTTTT.

V is TRBV9 and J is TRBJ2-7, with a tentative D call TRBD2 (7 bases). The V gene's germline CDR1 is SGDLS and CDR2 YYNGEE. This CDR3 contains 13 residues. Between the trimmed V and J ends, which lost 4 bases and 5 bases, there was a span of 13 bases. The CDR3 DNA is TGTGCCAGCAGCAAGGGGGGGAACGACGAGCAGTACTTC. It is translated as CASSKGGNDEQYF.

V and J are TRBV9 and TRBJ1-6, with 8 bases identical to TRBD1. Germline CDR1 and CDR2: SGDLS and YYNGEE. The trim removed 3 bases at V and 12 bases at J, leaving 8 bases unmatched. The length of the CDR3 is 14 residues. The CDR3 region is CASSAGQASGPLHF. CDR3 nucleotides: TGTGCCAGCAGCGCGGGACAGGCTTCAGGACCCCTCCACTTT. Supplemented by reference TRBV9 and TRBJ1-6, the full variable domain reads DSGVTQTPKHLITATGQRVTLRCSPRSGDLSVYWYQQSLDQGLQFLIQYYNGEERAKGNILERFSAQQFPDLHSELNLSSLELGDSALYFCASSAGQASGPLHFGNGTRLTVT.

This rearrangement joins TRBV2 to TRBJ1-2; 7 bases line up with TRBD1. The CDR3 runs to 15 residues. The germline CDR1 and CDR2 sequences are SNHLY and FYNNEI. J gave up 3 bases and V 6 bases, and 10 bases lay outside the gene matches. Here the CDR3 reads CASSAPGQEHYGYTF. DNA of the CDR3: TGTGCCAGCAGCGCTCCCGGACAGGAGCACTATGGCTACACCTTC.

The DNA of the CDR3 is TGTGCCAGCAGCTCGGACAGGGCTTCCTACAATGAGCAGTTCTTC. Protein: CASSSDRASYNEQFF. The chain uses TRBV6-5 and TRBJ2-1, with 8 bases lining up with TRBD1. Per the germline V gene, CDR1 is MNHEY and CDR2 is SVGAGI. The CDR3 length is 15 residues. J was trimmed by 1 base and V by 6 bases; bases with no gene match: 5.